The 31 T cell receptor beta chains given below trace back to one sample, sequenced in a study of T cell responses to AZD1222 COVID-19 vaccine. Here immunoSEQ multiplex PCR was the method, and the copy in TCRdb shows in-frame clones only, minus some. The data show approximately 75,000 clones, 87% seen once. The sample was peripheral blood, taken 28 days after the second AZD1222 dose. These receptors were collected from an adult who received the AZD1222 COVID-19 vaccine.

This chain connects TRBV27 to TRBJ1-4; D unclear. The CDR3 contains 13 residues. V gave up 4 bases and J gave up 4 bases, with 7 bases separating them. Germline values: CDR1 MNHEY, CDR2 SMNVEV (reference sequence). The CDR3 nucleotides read TGTGCCAGCAGTTCGAGGTTTAATGAAAAACTGTTTTTT. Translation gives CASSSRFNEKLFF.

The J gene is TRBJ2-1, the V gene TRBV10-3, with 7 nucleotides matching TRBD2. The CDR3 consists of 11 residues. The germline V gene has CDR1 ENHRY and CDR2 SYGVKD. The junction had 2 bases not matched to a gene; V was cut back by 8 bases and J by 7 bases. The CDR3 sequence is CAIGGGNEQFF. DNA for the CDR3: TGTGCCATCGGGGGGGGGAATGAGCAGTTCTTC.

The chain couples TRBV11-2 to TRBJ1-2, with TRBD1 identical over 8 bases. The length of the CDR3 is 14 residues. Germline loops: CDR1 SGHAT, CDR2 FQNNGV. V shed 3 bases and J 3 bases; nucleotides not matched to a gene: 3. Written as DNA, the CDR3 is TGTGCCAGCAGCTTGGCAGGGGGCTACTATGGCTACACCTTC. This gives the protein CASSLAGGYYGYTF.

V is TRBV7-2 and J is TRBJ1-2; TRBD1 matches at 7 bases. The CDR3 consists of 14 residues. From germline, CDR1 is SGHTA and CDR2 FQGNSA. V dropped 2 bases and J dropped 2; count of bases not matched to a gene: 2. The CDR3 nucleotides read TGTGCCAGCAGCTTAAAACAGGGGAACTATGGCTACACCTTC. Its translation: CASSLKQGNYGYTF. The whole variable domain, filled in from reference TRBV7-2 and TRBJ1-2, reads GAGVSQSPSNKVTEKGKDVELRCDPISGHTALYWYRQSLGQGLEFLIYFQGNSAPDKSGLPSDRFSAERTGGSVSTLTIQRTQQEDSAVYLCASSLKQGNYGYTFGSGTRLTVV.

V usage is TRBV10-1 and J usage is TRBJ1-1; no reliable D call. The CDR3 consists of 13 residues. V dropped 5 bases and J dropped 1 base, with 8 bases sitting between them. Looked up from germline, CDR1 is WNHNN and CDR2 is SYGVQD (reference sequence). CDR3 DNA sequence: TGCGCCAGCAGTTCGGCCCAGAACACTGAAGCTTTCTTT. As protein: CASSSAQNTEAFF.

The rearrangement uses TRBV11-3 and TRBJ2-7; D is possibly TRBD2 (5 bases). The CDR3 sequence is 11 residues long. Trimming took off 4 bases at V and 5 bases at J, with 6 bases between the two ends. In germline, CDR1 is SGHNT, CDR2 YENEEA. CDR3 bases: TGTGCCAGCAGCTACGGGGACGAGCAGTACTTC. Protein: CASSYGDEQYF.

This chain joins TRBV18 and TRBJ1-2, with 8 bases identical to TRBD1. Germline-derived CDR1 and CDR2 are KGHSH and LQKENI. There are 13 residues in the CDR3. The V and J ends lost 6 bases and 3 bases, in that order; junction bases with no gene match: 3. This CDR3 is CASSQQGDYGYTF. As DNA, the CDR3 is TGTGCCAGCTCTCAACAGGGGGACTATGGCTACACCTTC.

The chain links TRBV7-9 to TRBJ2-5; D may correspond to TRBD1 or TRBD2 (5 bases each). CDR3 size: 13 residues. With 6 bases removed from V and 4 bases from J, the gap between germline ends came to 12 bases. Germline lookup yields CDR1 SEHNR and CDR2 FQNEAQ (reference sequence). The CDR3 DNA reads TGTGCCAGCAGTCCGAGGGGACCAGAGACCCAGTACTTC. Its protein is CASSPRGPETQYF.

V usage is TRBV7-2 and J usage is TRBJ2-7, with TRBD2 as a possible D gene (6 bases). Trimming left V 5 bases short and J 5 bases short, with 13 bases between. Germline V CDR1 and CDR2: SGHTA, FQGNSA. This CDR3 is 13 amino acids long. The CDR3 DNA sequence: TGTGCCAGCAGCGACGTGGGCGGGGACGAGCAGTACTTC. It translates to CASSDVGGDEQYF.

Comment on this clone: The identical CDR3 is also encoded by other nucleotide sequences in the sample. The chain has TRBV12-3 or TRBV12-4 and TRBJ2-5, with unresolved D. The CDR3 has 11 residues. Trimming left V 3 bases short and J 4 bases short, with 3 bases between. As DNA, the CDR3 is TGTGCCAGCAGTTTGTCAGAGACCCAGTACTTC. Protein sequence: CASSLSETQYF.

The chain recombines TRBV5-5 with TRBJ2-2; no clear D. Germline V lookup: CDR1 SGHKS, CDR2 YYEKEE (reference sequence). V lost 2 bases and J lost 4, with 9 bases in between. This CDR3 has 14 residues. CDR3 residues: CASSFRPSTGELFF. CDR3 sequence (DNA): TGTGCCAGCAGCTTTCGACCGAGCACCGGGGAGCTGTTTTTT.

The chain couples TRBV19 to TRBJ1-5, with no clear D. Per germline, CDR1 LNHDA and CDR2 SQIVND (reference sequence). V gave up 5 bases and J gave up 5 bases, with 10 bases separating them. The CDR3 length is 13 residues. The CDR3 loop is CASSAAFDQPQHF. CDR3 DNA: TGTGCCAGTAGTGCGGCATTCGATCAGCCCCAGCATTTT.

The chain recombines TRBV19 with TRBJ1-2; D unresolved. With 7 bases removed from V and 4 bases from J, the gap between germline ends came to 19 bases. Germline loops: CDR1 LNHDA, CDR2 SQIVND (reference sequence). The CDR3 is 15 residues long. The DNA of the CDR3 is TGTGCCAGTACCTCCCATCTCACGGGAGGCTATGGCTACACCTTC. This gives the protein CASTSHLTGGYGYTF.

CDR3 sequence (DNA): TGTGCCAGCAGCTTAGACCCAACGGTGGTAAAACTGTTTTTT. This sequence encodes CASSLDPTVVKLFF. This chain links TRBV7-2 with TRBJ1-4; D call uncertain. This CDR3 is built from 14 residues. V lost 1 base and J lost 10, with 13 bases in between. Germline V lookup: CDR1 SGHTA, CDR2 FQGNSA. The entire variable domain, with the rest obtained from reference TRBV7-2 and TRBJ1-4, is as follows: GAGVSQSPSNKVTEKGKDVELRCDPISGHTALYWYRQSLGQGLEFLIYFQGNSAPDKSGLPSDRFSAERTGGSVSTLTIQRTQQEDSAVYLCASSLDPTVVKLFFGSGTQLSVL.

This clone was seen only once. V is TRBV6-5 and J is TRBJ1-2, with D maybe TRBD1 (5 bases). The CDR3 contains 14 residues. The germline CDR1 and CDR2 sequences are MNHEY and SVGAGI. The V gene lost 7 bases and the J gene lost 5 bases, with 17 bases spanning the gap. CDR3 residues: CASTPLQGSYGYTF. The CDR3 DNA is TGTGCCAGCACCCCCCTCCAGGGCAGTTATGGCTACACCTTC.

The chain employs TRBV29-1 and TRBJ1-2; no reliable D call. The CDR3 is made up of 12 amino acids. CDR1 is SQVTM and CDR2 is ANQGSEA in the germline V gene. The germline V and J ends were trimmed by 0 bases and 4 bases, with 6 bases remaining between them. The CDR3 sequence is CSVEDTPYGYTF. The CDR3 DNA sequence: TGCAGCGTTGAAGACACACCCTATGGCTACACCTTC.

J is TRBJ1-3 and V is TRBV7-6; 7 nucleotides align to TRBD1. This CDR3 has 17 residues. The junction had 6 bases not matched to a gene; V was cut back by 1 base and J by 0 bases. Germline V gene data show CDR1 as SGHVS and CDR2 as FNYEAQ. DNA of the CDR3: TGTGCCAGCAGCTTAGGAATCAGGGGGAGCTCTGGAAACACCATATATTTT. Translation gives CASSLGIRGSSGNTIYF.

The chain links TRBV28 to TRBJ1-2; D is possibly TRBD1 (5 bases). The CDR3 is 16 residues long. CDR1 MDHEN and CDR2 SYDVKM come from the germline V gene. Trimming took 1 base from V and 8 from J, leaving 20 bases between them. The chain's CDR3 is CASSLFGGKGTWGYTF. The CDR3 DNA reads TGTGCCAGCAGTTTATTCGGGGGGAAGGGGACCTGGGGCTACACCTTC.

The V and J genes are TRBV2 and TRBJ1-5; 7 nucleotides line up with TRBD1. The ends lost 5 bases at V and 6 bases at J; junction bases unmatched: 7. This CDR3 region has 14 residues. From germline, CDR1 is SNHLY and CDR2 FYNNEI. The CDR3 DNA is TGTGCCAGCAGTACACAGGGGCTAGGTCAGCCCCAGCATTTT. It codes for CASSTQGLGQPQHF.

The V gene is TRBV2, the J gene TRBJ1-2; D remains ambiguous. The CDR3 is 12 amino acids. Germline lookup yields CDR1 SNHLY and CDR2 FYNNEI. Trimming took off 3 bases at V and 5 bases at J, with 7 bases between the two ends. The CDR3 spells CASSESFYGYTF. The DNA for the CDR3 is TGTGCCAGCAGTGAGAGTTTTTATGGCTACACCTTC.

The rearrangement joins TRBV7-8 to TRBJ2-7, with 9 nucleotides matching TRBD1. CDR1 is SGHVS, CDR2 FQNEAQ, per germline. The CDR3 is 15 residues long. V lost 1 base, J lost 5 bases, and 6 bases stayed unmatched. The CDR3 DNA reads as TGTGCCAGCAGCTTAGTTGGGACAGGGCGCGACGAGCAGTACTTC. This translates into CASSLVGTGRDEQYF.

The CDR3 sequence: CASSHPGPQHF. The DNA for the CDR3 is TGCGCCAGCAGCCACCCCGGGCCCCAGCATTTT. The V call is TRBV4-1, the J call TRBJ1-5; D is unclear. Looked up from germline, CDR1 is MGHRA and CDR2 is YSYEKL. There are 11 residues in the CDR3. V was cut by 3 bases and J by 9 bases, with 6 bases left in between.

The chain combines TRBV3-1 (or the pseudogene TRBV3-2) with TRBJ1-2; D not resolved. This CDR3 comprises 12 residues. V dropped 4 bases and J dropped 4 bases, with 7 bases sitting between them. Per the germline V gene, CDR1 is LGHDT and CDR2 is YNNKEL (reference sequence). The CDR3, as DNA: TGTGCCAGCAGCCGCGGGATCTATGGCTACACCTTC. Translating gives CASSRGIYGYTF.

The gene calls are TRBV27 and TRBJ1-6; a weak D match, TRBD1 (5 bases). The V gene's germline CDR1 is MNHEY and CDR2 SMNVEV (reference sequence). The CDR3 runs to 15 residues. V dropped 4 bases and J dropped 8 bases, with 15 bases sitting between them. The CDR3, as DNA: TGTGCCAGCAGTTCGACCCTGGACACAGATTCACCCCTCCACTTT. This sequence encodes CASSSTLDTDSPLHF.

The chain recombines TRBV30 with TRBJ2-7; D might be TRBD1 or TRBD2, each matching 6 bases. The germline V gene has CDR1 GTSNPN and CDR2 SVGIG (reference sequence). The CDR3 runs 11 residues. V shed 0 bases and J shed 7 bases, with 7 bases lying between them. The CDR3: CAWSVGGEQYF. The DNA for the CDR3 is TGTGCCTGGAGTGTAGGGGGGGAGCAGTACTTC.

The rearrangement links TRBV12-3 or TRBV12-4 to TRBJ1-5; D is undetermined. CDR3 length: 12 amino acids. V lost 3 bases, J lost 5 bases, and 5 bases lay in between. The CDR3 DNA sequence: TGTGCCAGCAGTTTTGGCCATCAGCCCCAGCATTTT. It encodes CASSFGHQPQHF.

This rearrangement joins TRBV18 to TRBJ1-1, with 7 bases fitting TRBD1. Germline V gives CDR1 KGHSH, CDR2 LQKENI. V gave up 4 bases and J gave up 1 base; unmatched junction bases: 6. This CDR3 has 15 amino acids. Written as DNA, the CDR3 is TGTGCCAGCTCACGCGCCGGGACAGAGAACACTGAAGCTTTCTTT. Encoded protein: CASSRAGTENTEAFF.

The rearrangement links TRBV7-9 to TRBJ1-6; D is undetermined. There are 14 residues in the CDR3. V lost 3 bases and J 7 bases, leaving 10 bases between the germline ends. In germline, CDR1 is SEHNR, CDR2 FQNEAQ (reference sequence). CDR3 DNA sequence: TGTGCCAGCAGCTTCGGTGGGTCAAATTCACCCCTCCACTTT. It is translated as CASSFGGSNSPLHF.

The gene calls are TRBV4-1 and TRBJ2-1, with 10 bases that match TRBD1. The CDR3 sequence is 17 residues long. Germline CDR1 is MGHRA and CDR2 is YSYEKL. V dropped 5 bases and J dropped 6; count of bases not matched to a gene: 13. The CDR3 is CASSLFPGQGIVNEQFF. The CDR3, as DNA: TGCGCCAGCAGCTTATTTCCGGGACAGGGGATAGTCAATGAGCAGTTCTTC.

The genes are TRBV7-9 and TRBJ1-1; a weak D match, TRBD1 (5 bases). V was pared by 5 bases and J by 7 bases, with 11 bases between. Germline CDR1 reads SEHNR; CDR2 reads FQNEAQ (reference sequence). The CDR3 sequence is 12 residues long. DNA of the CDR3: TGTGCCAGCAGCCTAGACAGACTTGAAGCTTTCTTT. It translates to CASSLDRLEAFF. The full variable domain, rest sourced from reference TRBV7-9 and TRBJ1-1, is DTGVSQNPRHKITKRGQNVTFRCDPISEHNRLYWYRQTLGQGPEFLTYFQNEAQLEKSRLLSDRFSAERPKGSFSTLEIQRTEQGDSAMYLCASSLDRLEAFFGQGTRLTVV.

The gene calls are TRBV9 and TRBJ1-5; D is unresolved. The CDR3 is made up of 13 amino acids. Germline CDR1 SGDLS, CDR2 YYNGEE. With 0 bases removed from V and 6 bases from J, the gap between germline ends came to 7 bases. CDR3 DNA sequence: TGTGCCAGCAGCGTAGAGGGCACTCAGCCCCAGCATTTT. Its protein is CASSVEGTQPQHF.